This passage covers 10 T cell receptor beta chains from one sample sequenced in a study of human thymus T cells. Repertoires were generated with immunoSEQ multiplex PCR, while TCRdb's copy carries only in-frame clones and drops some. Of 35,000 to 55,000 clones in the sample, around 94% are singletons; the top ten hold about 0.12%. Sequenced input: blood. These receptor sequences come from a boy under three years old with a congenital heart defect but otherwise immunologically healthy.

This chain links TRBV7-2 with TRBJ1-2; D gene uncertain. Deletions cut 5 bases from V and 8 bases from J, with 18 bases between. In germline, CDR1 is SGHTA, CDR2 FQGNSA. CDR3 length: 14 residues. CDR3 residues: CASSRPGSMRGYTF. The CDR3 nucleotides are TGTGCCAGCAGCCGTCCTGGGTCCATGCGGGGCTACACCTTC.

V gene TRBV7-6 combines with J gene TRBJ1-2; 7 bases agree with TRBD1. CDR1 SGHVS and CDR2 FNYEAQ come from the germline V gene. After removal of 3 bases from V and 8 bases from J, the junction contained 15 bases not matched to a gene. This CDR3 is built from 16 residues. CDR3 loop: CASSLGRGNLWNGYTF. The CDR3 bases are TGTGCCAGCAGCTTGGGCAGGGGGAACCTATGGAACGGCTACACCTTC.

The rearrangement links TRBV29-1 to TRBJ2-7; 9 nucleotides line up with TRBD1. Trimming cost V 4 bases and J 2 bases; bases outside gene matches: 9. The germline gives CDR1 SQVTM, CDR2 ANQGSEA. This CDR3 has 15 residues. Here the CDR3 reads CSVVQVWDRAYEQYF. In DNA form, the CDR3 reads TGCAGCGTTGTCCAGGTGTGGGACAGGGCCTACGAGCAGTACTTC.

This chain joins TRBV7-2 and TRBJ2-2, with D perhaps matching TRBD2 (5 bases). Germline V gene sequence: CDR1 SGHTA, CDR2 FQGNSA. There are 14 residues in the CDR3. Trimming left V 2 bases short and J 7 bases short, with 11 bases between. The CDR3 bases are TGTGCCAGCAGCTTAAGGGCCGAGGGCGGGGAGCTGTTTTTT. Translating gives CASSLRAEGGELFF.

This clone was seen a single time. V usage is TRBV4-2 and J usage is TRBJ2-7, with 10 positions matching TRBD2. The CDR3 is 14 amino acids. The V segment lost 1 base and the J segment 3 bases; nucleotides outside the gene matches: 0. Germline V gene data show CDR1 as LGHNA and CDR2 as YNFKEQ. The CDR3 region is CASSQGLAGYEQYF. The CDR3 nucleotides read TGTGCCAGCAGCCAAGGACTAGCGGGCTACGAGCAGTACTTC.

This clone was detected once. The chain is built from TRBV10-3 and TRBJ1-2; 7 bases map to TRBD1. Germline V gene data show CDR1 as ENHRY and CDR2 as SYGVKD. The CDR3 has 15 residues. V dropped 2 bases and J dropped 3; count of bases not matched to a gene: 6. The CDR3 reads CAISERQGNYYGYTF. Written as DNA, the CDR3 is TGTGCCATCAGTGAGCGACAGGGTAATTACTATGGCTACACCTTC.

V is TRBV5-4 and J is TRBJ2-7; 11 nucleotides line up with TRBD2. J was trimmed by 1 base and V by 2 bases; bases with no gene match: 5. Germline CDR1 is SGHNT and CDR2 is YYREEE (reference sequence). There are 16 residues in the CDR3. This CDR3 reads CASSLGLAGASYEQYF. CDR3 in DNA: TGTGCCAGCAGCTTAGGACTAGCGGGTGCATCCTACGAGCAGTACTTC.

This clone was recorded a few times. The rearrangement links TRBV7-3 to TRBJ1-3; 9 bases match TRBD1. Germline values: CDR1 SGHTA, CDR2 FQGTGA. V lost 1 base, J lost 8 bases, and 3 bases stayed unmatched. The CDR3 totals 14 residues. The CDR3, as DNA: TGTGCCAGCAGCTTAAAGGGACAGGGAGACACCATATATTTT. Its protein product is CASSLKGQGDTIYF.

The V call is TRBV5-1, the J call TRBJ2-3; TRBD1 might be the D (5 bases). Germline loops: CDR1 SGHRS, CDR2 YFSETQ. V lost 3 bases, J lost 4 bases, and 12 bases lay in between. The CDR3 sequence is 14 residues long. This CDR3 reads CASSYRTNADTQYF. CDR3 coding DNA: TGCGCCAGCAGCTATCGGACAAACGCAGATACGCAGTATTTT. The variable domain in full, completed from reference TRBV5-1 and TRBJ2-3, reads KAGVTQTPRYLIKTRGQQVTLSCSPISGHRSVSWYQQTPGQGLQFLFEYFSETQRNKGNFPGRFSGRQFSNSRSEMNVSTLELGDSALYLCASSYRTNADTQYFGPGTRLTVL.

The chain uses TRBV12-5 and TRBJ2-7; D not resolved. V lost 2 bases and J lost 3, with 11 bases in between. The CDR3 is made up of 14 amino acids. Germline-derived CDR1 and CDR2 are LGHNT and FRNRAP. The CDR3 here is CASGLNGWGYEQYF. CDR3 DNA: TGTGCTAGTGGTTTGAACGGCTGGGGCTACGAGCAGTACTTC.